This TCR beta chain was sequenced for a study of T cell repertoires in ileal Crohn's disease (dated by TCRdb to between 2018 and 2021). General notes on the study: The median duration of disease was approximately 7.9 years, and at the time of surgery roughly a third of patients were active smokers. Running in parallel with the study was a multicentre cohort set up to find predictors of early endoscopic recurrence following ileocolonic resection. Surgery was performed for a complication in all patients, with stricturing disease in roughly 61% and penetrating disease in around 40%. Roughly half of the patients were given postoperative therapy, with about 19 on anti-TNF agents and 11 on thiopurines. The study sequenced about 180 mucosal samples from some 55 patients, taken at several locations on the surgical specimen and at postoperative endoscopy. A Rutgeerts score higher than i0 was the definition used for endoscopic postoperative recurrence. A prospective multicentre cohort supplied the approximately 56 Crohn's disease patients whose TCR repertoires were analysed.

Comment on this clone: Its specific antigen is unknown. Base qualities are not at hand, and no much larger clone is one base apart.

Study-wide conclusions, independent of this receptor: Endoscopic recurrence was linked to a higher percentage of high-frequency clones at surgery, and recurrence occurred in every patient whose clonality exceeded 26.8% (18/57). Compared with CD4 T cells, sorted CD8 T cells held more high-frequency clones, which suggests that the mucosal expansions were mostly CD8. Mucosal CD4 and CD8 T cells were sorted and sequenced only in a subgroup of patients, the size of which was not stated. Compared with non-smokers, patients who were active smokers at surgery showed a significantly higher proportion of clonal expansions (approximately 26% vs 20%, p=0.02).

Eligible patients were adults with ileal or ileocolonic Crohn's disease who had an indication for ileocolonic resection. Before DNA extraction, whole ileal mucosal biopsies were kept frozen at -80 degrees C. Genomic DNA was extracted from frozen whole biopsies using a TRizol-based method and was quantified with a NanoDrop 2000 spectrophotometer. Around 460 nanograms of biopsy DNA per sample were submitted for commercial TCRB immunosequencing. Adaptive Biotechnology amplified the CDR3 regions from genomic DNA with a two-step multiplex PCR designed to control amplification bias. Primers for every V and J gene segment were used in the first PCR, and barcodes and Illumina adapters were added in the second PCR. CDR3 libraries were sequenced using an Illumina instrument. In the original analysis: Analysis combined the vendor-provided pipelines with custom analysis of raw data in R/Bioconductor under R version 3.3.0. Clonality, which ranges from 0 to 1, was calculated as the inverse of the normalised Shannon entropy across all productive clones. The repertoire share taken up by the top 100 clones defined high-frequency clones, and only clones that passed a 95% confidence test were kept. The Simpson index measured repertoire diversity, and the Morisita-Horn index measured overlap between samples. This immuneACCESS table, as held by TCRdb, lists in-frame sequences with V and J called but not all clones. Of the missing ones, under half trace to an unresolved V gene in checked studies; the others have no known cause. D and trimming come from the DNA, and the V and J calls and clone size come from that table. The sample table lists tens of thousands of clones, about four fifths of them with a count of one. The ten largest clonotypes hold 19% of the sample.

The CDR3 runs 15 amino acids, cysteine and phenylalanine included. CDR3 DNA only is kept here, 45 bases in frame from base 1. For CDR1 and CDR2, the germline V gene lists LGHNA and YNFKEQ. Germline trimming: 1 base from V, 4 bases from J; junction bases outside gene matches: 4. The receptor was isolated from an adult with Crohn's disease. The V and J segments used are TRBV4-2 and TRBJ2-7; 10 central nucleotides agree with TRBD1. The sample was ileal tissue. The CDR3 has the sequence CASSQVGTGEYEQYF. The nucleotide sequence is TGTGCCAGCAGCCAAGTGGGGACAGGGGAGTACGAGCAGTACTTC.